This T cell receptor beta chain was recovered during a study of Ad26.COV2.S vaccination and SARS-CoV-2 variants. Trimming removed 5 bases from V and 4 bases from J, with 19 bases in between. Germline loops: CDR1 MDHEN, CDR2 SYDVKM. The CDR3 has 16 residues. Study outcomes and limitations: Reportedly, after vaccination the spike-specific CD8+ and CD4+ T cell responses displayed substantial breadth. Similar non-spike TCR breadth was seen in vaccine and placebo recipients.

Treatment noted: around 19 received Ad26.COV2.S at low or high dose, single or two shots; about 5 received placebo; per-sample allocation not given. Specimen acquisition occurred on day 63 following the initial vaccine or placebo injection. Comments on this clone: What it recognizes is unknown.

Produced via immunoSEQ multiplex PCR; TCRdb's table is partial and in-frame only. The sample records roughly 500,000 clones, 70% to 90% being singletons. Sample: peripheral blood, taken in a trial of Ad26.COV2.S vaccine versus placebo. J is TRBJ2-3 and V is TRBV28; D is perhaps TRBD1 or TRBD2 (5 bases each). The clonotype comes from a person aged 18 to 65 who received the Ad26.COV2.S COVID-19 vaccine or a placebo. In nucleotides, the CDR3 is TGTGCCAGCAGTCCCCGACGGAGCGGCAGGGCAGATACGCAGTATTTT. This gives the protein CASSPRRSGRADTQYF. The whole variable domain, filled in from reference TRBV28 and TRBJ2-3, reads DVKVTQSSRYLVKRTGEKVFLECVQDMDHENMFWYRQDPGLGLRLIYFSYDVKMKEKGDIPEGYSVSREKKERFSLILESASTNQTSMYLCASSPRRSGRADTQYFGPGTRLTVL.